The source of this T cell receptor beta chain is a study of T cells in Graves' hyperthyroidism and ophthalmopathy. TCR beta CDR3 region amplification was performed from RNA transcripts. The HTBI primer set was used in a first-round RT-PCR of the TCR CDR3. TCRdb reprocessed the multiplex PCR reads via MiXCR and lists one record per CDR3 protein. The sample yields around 760,000 distinct CDR3 sequences, about a third seen once. Sample: blood. The receptor was isolated from a woman aged 40 to 50 with Graves' hyperthyroidism.

The CDR3 DNA reads as TGTGCCAGCAGCGTAGAGGCGGGGGGGGCAGATACGCAGTATTTT. Encoded protein: CASSVEAGGADTQYF. The J gene is TRBJ2-3, the V gene TRBV9; 9 bases map to TRBD2. V dropped 0 bases and J dropped 4; count of bases not matched to a gene: 3. Germline CDR1 and CDR2: SGDLS and YYNGEE. The CDR3 loop spans 15 amino acids. Full variable domain (missing parts from reference TRBV9 and TRBJ2-3): DSGVTQTPKHLITATGQRVTLRCSPRSGDLSVYWYQQSLDQGLQFLIQYYNGEERAKGNILERFSAQQFPDLHSELNLSSLELGDSALYFCASSVEAGGADTQYFGPGTRLTVL.